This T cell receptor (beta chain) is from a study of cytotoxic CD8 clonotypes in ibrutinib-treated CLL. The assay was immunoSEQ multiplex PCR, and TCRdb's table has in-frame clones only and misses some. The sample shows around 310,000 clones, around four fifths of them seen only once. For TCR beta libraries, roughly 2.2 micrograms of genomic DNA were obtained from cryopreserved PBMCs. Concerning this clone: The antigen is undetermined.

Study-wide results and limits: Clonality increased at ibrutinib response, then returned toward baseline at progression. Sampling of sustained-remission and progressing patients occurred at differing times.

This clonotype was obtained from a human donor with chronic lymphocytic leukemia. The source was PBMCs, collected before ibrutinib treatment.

CDR3 amino acids: CASSEARGLAGGLSYNEQFF. The CDR3 DNA reads TGTGCCAGCAGTGAAGCGAGGGGACTAGCGGGAGGGCTCTCCTACAATGAGCAGTTCTTC. V gene TRBV2 combines with J gene TRBJ2-1; 16 bases align to TRBD2. The CDR3 spans 20 residues. Germline CDR1 is SNHLY and CDR2 is FYNNEI. J was trimmed by 0 bases and V by 0 bases; bases with no gene match: 5. Using reference TRBV2 and TRBJ2-1 for the parts outside the CDR3, the full variable domain is EPEVTQTPSHQVTQMGQEVILRCVPISNHLYFYWYRQILGQKVEFLVSFYNNEISEKSEIFDDQFSVERPDGSNFTLKIRSTKLEDSAMYFCASSEARGLAGGLSYNEQFFGPGTRLTVL.